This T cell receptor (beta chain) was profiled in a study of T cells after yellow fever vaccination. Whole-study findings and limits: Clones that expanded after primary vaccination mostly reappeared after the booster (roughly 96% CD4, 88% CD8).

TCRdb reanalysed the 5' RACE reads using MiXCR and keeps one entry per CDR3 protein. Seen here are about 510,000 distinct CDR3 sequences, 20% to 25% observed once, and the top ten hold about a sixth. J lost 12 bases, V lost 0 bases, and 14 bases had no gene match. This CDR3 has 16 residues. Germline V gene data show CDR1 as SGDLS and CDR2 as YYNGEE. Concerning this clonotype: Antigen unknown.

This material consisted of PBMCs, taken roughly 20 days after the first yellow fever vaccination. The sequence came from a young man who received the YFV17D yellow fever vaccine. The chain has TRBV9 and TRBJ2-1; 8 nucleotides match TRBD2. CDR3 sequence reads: CASSVGGGSGVKWQFF. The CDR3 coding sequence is TGTGCCAGCAGCGTAGGCGGAGGTAGCGGGGTTAAGTGGCAGTTCTTC.